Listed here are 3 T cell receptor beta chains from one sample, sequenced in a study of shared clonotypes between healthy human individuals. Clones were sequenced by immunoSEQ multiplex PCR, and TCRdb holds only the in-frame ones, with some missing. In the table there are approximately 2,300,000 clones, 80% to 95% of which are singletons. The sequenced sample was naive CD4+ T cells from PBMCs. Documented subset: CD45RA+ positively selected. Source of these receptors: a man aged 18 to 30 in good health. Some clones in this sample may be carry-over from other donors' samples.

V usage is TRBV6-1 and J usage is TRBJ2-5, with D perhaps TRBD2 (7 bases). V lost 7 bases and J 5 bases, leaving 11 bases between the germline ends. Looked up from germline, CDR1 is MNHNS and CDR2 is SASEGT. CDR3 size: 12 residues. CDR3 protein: CASKGGDETQYF. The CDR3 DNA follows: TGTGCCAGCAAGGGGGGGGACGAGACCCAGTACTTC.

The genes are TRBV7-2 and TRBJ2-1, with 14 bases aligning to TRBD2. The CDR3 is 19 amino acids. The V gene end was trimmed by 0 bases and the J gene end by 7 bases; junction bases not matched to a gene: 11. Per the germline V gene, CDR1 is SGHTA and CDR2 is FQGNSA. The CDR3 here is CASSLAGLAGGRSGNEQFF. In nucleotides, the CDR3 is TGTGCCAGCAGCTTAGCCGGACTAGCGGGAGGCCGTTCAGGGAATGAGCAGTTCTTC.

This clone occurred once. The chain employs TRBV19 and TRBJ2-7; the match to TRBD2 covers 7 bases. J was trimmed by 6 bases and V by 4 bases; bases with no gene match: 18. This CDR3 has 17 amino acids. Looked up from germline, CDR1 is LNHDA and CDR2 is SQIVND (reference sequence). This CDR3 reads CASSKPYSSGGVGEQYF. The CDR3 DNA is TGTGCCAGTAGTAAACCATACTCATCGGGAGGTGTCGGCGAGCAGTACTTC.